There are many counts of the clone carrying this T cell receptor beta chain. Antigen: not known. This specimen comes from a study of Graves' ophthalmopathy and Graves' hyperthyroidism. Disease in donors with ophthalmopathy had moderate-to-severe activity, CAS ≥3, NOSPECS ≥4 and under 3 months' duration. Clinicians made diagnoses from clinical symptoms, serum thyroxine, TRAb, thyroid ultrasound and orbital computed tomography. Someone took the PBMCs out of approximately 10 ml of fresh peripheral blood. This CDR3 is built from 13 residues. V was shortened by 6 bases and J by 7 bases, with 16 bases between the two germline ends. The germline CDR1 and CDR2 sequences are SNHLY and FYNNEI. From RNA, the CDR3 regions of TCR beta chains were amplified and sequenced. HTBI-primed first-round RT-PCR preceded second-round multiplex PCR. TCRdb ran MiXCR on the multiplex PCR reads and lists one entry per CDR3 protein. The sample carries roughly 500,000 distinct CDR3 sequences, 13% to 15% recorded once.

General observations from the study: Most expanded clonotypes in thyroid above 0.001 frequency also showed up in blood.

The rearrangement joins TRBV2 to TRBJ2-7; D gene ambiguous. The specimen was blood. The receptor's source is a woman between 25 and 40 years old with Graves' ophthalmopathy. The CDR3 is CASSPPPVDEQYF. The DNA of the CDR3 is TGTGCCAGCAGCCCCCCCCCAGTTGATGAGCAGTACTTC.